The 28 T cell receptor beta chains below all came from one sample that was sequenced in a study of T cell responses to AZD1222 COVID-19 vaccine. Profiled with immunoSEQ multiplex PCR; TCRdb holds only in-frame clones, not every one. The sample holds tens of thousands of clones, about nine tenths seen once. Sequencing used peripheral blood, obtained on day 0 of MenACWY control vaccination. The source is an adult in good health.

The chain has TRBV3-1 (or the pseudogene TRBV3-2) and TRBJ2-5; tentatively, D is TRBD1 or TRBD2 (5 bases each). Per germline, CDR1 LGHDT and CDR2 YNNKEL (reference sequence). The CDR3 length is 14 residues. Trimming removed 6 bases at V and 3 bases at J, with 14 bases between. The DNA for the CDR3 is TGTGCCAGCAGAGACAGACGGGGAGAAGAGACCCAGTACTTC. As protein: CASRDRRGEETQYF.

V is TRBV11-2 and J is TRBJ2-1, with D perhaps TRBD2 (6 bases). The germline gives CDR1 SGHAT, CDR2 FQNNGV. V lost 5 bases, J lost 5 bases, and 10 bases lay in between. CDR3 length: 13 residues. CDR3 in DNA: TGTGCCAGCAGCCCCGGGACTGACAATGAGCAGTTCTTC. Residues: CASSPGTDNEQFF. The full variable domain, rest sourced from reference TRBV11-2 and TRBJ2-1, is EAGVAQSPRYKIIEKRQSVAFWCNPISGHATLYWYQQILGQGPKLLIQFQNNGVVDDSQLPKDRFSAERLKGVDSTLKIQPAKLEDSAVYLCASSPGTDNEQFFGPGTRLTVL.

The V gene is TRBV18, the J gene TRBJ1-1, with D perhaps matching TRBD1 (5 bases). The CDR3 totals 14 residues. The germline CDR1 and CDR2 sequences are KGHSH and LQKENI. Trimming shortened V by 4 bases and J by 6 bases, and 15 bases separated the two germline ends. The CDR3 nucleotides are TGTGCCAGCTCACAGTCAACGGGGACCCCTGAAGCTTTCTTT. Translation gives CASSQSTGTPEAFF.

The chain couples TRBV28 to TRBJ1-4, with D possibly matching TRBD1 (5 bases). The length of the CDR3 is 12 residues. CDR1 and CDR2 (germline): MDHEN, SYDVKM. Trimming shortened V by 6 bases and J by 8 bases, and 10 bases separated the two germline ends. The CDR3 bases are TGTGCCAGCAGCCTTAGACAGGAAAAACTGTTTTTT. Translating gives CASSLRQEKLFF.

V usage is TRBV7-2 and J usage is TRBJ2-3; no clear D gene. Per germline, CDR1 SGHTA and CDR2 FQGNSA. The CDR3 contains 12 residues. The V and J ends lost 5 bases and 13 bases respectively, with 16 bases between them. CDR3: CASSTSSLAKYF. CDR3 bases: TGTGCCAGCAGCACCAGCAGTTTGGCCAAGTATTTT.

This chain uses TRBV28 with TRBJ1-2; tentatively, D is TRBD1 (6 bases). CDR3 size: 13 residues. V lost 7 bases and J 5 bases, leaving 14 bases between the germline ends. Germline loops: CDR1 MDHEN, CDR2 SYDVKM. The CDR3 DNA sequence: TGTGCCAGCACCAGAGGGGGGTTGTATGGCTACACCTTC. Translation: CASTRGGLYGYTF.

This clone was observed once. The chain has TRBV27 and TRBJ1-1; 9 bases agree with TRBD1. CDR3 size: 19 residues. V was pared by 5 bases and J by 4 bases, with 20 bases of the junction left unmatched. Germline V CDR1 and CDR2: MNHEY, SMNVEV (reference sequence). The chain's CDR3 is CASSGLSRTGVLVATEAFF. The CDR3 region has the DNA TGTGCCAGCAGTGGACTTAGTCGGACAGGGGTTTTAGTGGCCACTGAAGCTTTCTTT.

The CDR3 protein is CASGQGAEGGYGYTF. The DNA for the CDR3 is TGTGCCAGCGGACAGGGGGCGGAGGGCGGCTATGGCTACACCTTC. This chain links TRBV28 with TRBJ1-2; 11 nucleotides align to TRBD1. Germline lookup yields CDR1 MDHEN and CDR2 SYDVKM. The CDR3 loop spans 15 amino acids. After removal of 8 bases from V and 4 bases from J, the junction contained 9 bases not matched to a gene.

This clone was seen only once. V gene TRBV6-5 combines with J gene TRBJ1-3, with 9 positions matching TRBD1. This CDR3 contains 15 residues. Germline loops: CDR1 MNHEY, CDR2 SVGAGI. V was clipped by 5 bases and J by 2 bases; unmatched bases: 4. The CDR3 is CASSPQGATGNTIYF. The CDR3, as DNA: TGTGCCAGCAGTCCACAGGGGGCAACTGGAAACACCATATATTTT.

This chain joins TRBV19 and TRBJ1-5; the D is unclear. Germline V lookup: CDR1 LNHDA, CDR2 SQIVND (reference sequence). The CDR3 covers 13 residues. Deletions cut 7 bases from V and 7 bases from J, with 14 bases between. Written as DNA, the CDR3 is TGTGCCAGTAACCCGACGCTGGCACAGCCCCAGCATTTT. Amino acids: CASNPTLAQPQHF.

V usage is TRBV12-3 or TRBV12-4 and J usage is TRBJ1-5; D is uncertain. The CDR3 has 12 residues. Trimming left V 7 bases short and J 3 bases short, with 7 bases between. The chain's CDR3 is CASTSANQPQHF. The CDR3 DNA reads TGTGCCAGCACCTCCGCCAATCAGCCCCAGCATTTT.

V is TRBV6-2 or TRBV6-3 and J is TRBJ2-5; D gene uncertain. This CDR3 comprises 14 residues. The germline V and J ends were trimmed by 6 bases and 5 bases, with 16 bases remaining between them. The V gene's germline CDR1 is MNHEY and CDR2 SVGEGT. The CDR3 region is CASSPASLGETQYF. CDR3 DNA sequence: TGTGCCAGCAGCCCGGCGAGCCTGGGGGAGACCCAGTACTTC.

In this sample, this clone turned up once. The chain uses TRBV7-3 and TRBJ1-1, with D maybe TRBD1 (6 bases). Germline CDR1 reads SGHTA; CDR2 reads FQGTGA. The CDR3 is made up of 16 amino acids. The germline V and J ends were trimmed by 1 base and 1 base, with 13 bases remaining between them. For the CDR3, the DNA is TGTGCCAGCAGCTTAAAGGGGGTGGGCGCGAACACTGAAGCTTTCTTT. Protein product: CASSLKGVGANTEAFF. Full variable domain (rest looked up from reference TRBV7-3 and TRBJ1-1): GAGVSQTPSNKVTEKGKYVELRCDPISGHTALYWYRQSLGQGPEFLIYFQGTGAADDSGLPNDRFFAVRPEGSVSTLKIQRTERGDSAVYLCASSLKGVGANTEAFFGQGTRLTVV.

This clone was recorded only once. V is TRBV19 and J is TRBJ1-2; TRBD1 matches 10 bases. From germline, CDR1 is LNHDA and CDR2 SQIVND (reference sequence). The CDR3 consists of 15 residues. V gave up 7 bases and J gave up 3 bases; unmatched junction bases: 8. As DNA, the CDR3 is TGTGCCAGTACCAGGGACAGGGGAGGAGACTATGGCTACACCTTC. Amino acids: CASTRDRGGDYGYTF.

The rearrangement uses TRBV28 and TRBJ2-5, with D unclear. The CDR3 has 11 residues. The germline V gene encodes CDR1 MDHEN and CDR2 SYDVKM. Trimming took 8 bases from V and 1 from J, leaving 5 bases between them. The CDR3 nucleotides read TGTGCCAGCGGGGTCCAAGAGACCCAGTACTTC. This sequence encodes CASGVQETQYF.

The chain couples TRBV5-1 to TRBJ2-4, with TRBD2 as a possible D gene (5 bases). Germline CDR1 SGHRS, CDR2 YFSETQ. The V and J ends lost 2 bases and 7 bases respectively, with 13 bases between them. The CDR3 has 14 residues. The CDR3 DNA reads TGCGCCAGCAGCTTTGAGGGTTTGGGGAACATTCAGTACTTC. It encodes CASSFEGLGNIQYF.

This rearrangement joins TRBV7-8 to TRBJ1-5; D remains unclear. This CDR3 region has 14 residues. The V gene's germline CDR1 is SGHVS and CDR2 FQNEAQ. Trimming pared 1 base from V and 2 bases from J, leaving 6 bases between. The CDR3 bases are TGTGCCAGCAGCTTAGGGGTCGGCAATCAGCCCCAGCATTTT. Amino acid sequence: CASSLGVGNQPQHF.

This sequence joins TRBV4-1 and TRBJ2-3, with D maybe TRBD2 (6 bases). Germline V gene lookup returns CDR1 MGHRA and CDR2 YSYEKL. The ends were cut back, 1 base at V and 2 bases at J, with 13 bases in the middle. The CDR3 contains 16 residues. CDR3 loop: CASSQGSSGPTDTQYF. For the CDR3, the DNA is TGCGCCAGCAGCCAAGGGAGTAGCGGACCCACAGATACGCAGTATTTT.

Worth noting for this clone: No DNA is shown, since the ends of the CDR3 on it are uncertain; the CDR3 is the one TCRdb lists. The chain couples TRBV21-1 to TRBJ1-6. TRBV21-1 is a pseudogene. The CDR3 has 20 residues if both end residues are counted. The CDR3 is CFCASSKGGWGGFKNSPLHF.

This rearrangement joins TRBV19 to TRBJ2-7, with 8 bases that match TRBD1. V shed 6 bases, J shed 6 bases, and the junction held 13 bases outside the gene matches. Germline assignment: CDR1 LNHDA and CDR2 SQIVND (reference sequence). The CDR3 loop spans 15 amino acids. This CDR3 reads CASSQSTGGHPEQYF. CDR3 in DNA: TGTGCCAGTAGCCAAAGCACAGGGGGGCATCCCGAGCAGTACTTC.

The chain couples TRBV5-1 to TRBJ1-5, with TRBD1 matching 12 bases. The CDR3 spans 16 residues. The V gene end was trimmed by 3 bases and the J gene end by 6 bases; junction bases not matched to a gene: 7. The germline V gene encodes CDR1 SGHRS and CDR2 YFSETQ. The CDR3 sequence: CASSSGTGGAGQPQHF. For the CDR3, the DNA is TGCGCCAGCAGCTCCGGGACAGGGGGCGCGGGTCAGCCCCAGCATTTT.

The chain recombines TRBV7-8 with TRBJ2-7, with D maybe TRBD1 (6 bases). Germline CDR1 SGHVS, CDR2 FQNEAQ. The ends were cut back, 2 bases at V and 5 bases at J, with 16 bases in the middle. This CDR3 has 15 amino acids. DNA for the CDR3: TGTGCCAGCAGCTTACTAGAGCAGGGGAAGAACGAGCAGTACTTC. Translated, it gives CASSLLEQGKNEQYF.

V usage is TRBV5-4 and J usage is TRBJ1-1; D unresolved. This CDR3 region has 15 residues. Germline V gives CDR1 SGHNT, CDR2 YYREEE (reference sequence). Trimming removed 2 bases from V and 1 base from J, with 12 bases in between. In DNA, the CDR3 is TGTGCCAGCAGCTTTGAGGGCGGGAAGAACACTGAAGCTTTCTTT. Encoded protein: CASSFEGGKNTEAFF.

The chain couples TRBV10-2 to TRBJ2-3; 10 positions agree with TRBD2. The CDR3 length is 14 residues. The germline V gene has CDR1 WSHSY and CDR2 SAAADI. V was pared by 6 bases and J by 1 base, with 1 base of the junction left unmatched. The CDR3 nucleotides are TGCGCCAGCAGCGGACTAGCGGGCACAGATACGCAGTATTTT. Amino acid sequence: CASSGLAGTDTQYF.

Remarks on this clone: Compared with germline, one end of the junction differs, possibly owing to a read error. V usage is TRBV25-1 and J usage is TRBJ1-2; D not certain. The CDR3 has 15 residues. Germline CDR1 is MGHDK and CDR2 is SYGVNS. The CDR3 nucleotides are TGTGCCAGCAGTGTTCCCGCAGGCGGTTTGGATGGCCACACCTTC. Encoded protein: CASSVPAGGLDGHTF.

This clone was found once. J is TRBJ2-7 and V is TRBV28; 10 bases are a match to TRBD1. The CDR3 consists of 15 residues. After removal of 5 bases from V and 8 bases from J, the junction contained 12 bases not matched to a gene. Germline V gene data show CDR1 as MDHEN and CDR2 as SYDVKM. The CDR3 DNA follows: TGTGCCAGCAGTACCTCCGGGACAGGGGATAGACAGCAGTACTTC. Its protein product is CASSTSGTGDRQQYF. Drawing the rest from reference TRBV28 and TRBJ2-7, the complete variable domain is DVKVTQSSRYLVKRTGEKVFLECVQDMDHENMFWYRQDPGLGLRLIYFSYDVKMKEKGDIPEGYSVSREKKERFSLILESASTNQTSMYLCASSTSGTGDRQQYFGPGTRLTVT.

The V and J genes are TRBV5-6 and TRBJ2-3; TRBD2 agrees at 15 bases. Germline CDR1 is SGHDT and CDR2 is YYEEEE. V lost 3 bases, J lost 6 bases, and 14 bases stayed unmatched. This CDR3 is built from 19 residues. DNA of the CDR3: TGTGCCAGCAGCTCGGGACTAGCGGGAGGCCTCTTGCAGTCGGATACGCAGTATTTT. This encodes CASSSGLAGGLLQSDTQYF.

The CDR3 region is CATGQLYGYTF. The CDR3 nucleotides are TGTGCCACCGGACAGCTGTATGGCTACACCTTC. This chain joins TRBV19 and TRBJ1-2, with D possibly being TRBD1 (6 bases). The germline V gene has CDR1 LNHDA and CDR2 SQIVND (reference sequence). The CDR3 covers 11 residues. V shed 10 bases and J shed 5 bases, with 11 bases lying between them.